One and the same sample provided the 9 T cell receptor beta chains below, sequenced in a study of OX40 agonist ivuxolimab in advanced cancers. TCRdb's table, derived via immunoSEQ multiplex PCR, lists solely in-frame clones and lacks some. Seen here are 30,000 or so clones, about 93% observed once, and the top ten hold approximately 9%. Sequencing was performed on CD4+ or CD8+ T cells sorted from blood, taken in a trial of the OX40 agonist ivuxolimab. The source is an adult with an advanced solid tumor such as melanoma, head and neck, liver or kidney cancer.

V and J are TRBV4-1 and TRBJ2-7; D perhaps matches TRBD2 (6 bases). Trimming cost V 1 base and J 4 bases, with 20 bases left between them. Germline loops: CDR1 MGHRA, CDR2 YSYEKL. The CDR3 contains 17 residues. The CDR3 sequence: CASSQAPTTLATYEQYF. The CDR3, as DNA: TGCGCCAGCAGCCAAGCCCCGACTACACTAGCCACGTACGAGCAGTACTTC.

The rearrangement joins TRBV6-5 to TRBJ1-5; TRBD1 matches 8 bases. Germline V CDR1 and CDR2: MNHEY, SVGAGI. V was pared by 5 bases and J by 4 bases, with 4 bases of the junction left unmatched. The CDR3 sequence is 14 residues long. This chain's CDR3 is CASSIQGDNQPQHF. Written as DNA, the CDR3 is TGTGCCAGCAGTATACAGGGGGATAATCAGCCCCAGCATTTT.

CDR3 region: CASSGTSGSYEQYF. For the CDR3, the DNA is TGTGCCAGCTCTGGGACTAGCGGGAGCTACGAGCAGTACTTC. This chain links TRBV18 with TRBJ2-7, with TRBD2 matching over 14 bases. Trimming at V came to 6 bases and at J to 3 bases, leaving 1 base not matched to a gene. Germline CDR1 and CDR2: KGHSH and LQKENI. This CDR3 has 14 residues.

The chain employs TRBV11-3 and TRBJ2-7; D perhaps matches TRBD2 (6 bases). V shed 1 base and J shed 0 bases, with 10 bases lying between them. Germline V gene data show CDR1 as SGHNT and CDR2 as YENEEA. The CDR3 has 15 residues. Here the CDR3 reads CASSLVGGTSYEQYF. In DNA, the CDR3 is TGTGCCAGCAGCTTAGTTGGGGGGACCTCCTACGAGCAGTACTTC.

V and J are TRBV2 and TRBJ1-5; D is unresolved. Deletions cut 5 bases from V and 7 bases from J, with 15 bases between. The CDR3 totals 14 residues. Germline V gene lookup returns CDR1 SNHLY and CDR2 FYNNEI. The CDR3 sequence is CASSFDGSGQPQHF. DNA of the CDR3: TGTGCCAGCAGTTTTGACGGTTCGGGGCAGCCCCAGCATTTT.

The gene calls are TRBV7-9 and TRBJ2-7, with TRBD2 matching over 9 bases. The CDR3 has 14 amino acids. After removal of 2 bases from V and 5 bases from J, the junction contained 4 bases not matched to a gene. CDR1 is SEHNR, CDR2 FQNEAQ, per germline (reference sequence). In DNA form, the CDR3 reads TGTGCCAGCAGCTTACCGGGACTAGCACACGAGCAGTACTTC. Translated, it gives CASSLPGLAHEQYF.

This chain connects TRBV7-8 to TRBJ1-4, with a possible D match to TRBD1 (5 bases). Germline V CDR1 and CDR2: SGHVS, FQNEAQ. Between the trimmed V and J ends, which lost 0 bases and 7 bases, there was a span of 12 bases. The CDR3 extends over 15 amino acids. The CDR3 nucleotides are TGTGCCAGCAGCTTAGCGCCCGGGGGAGGTGAAAAACTGTTTTTT. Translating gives CASSLAPGGGEKLFF.

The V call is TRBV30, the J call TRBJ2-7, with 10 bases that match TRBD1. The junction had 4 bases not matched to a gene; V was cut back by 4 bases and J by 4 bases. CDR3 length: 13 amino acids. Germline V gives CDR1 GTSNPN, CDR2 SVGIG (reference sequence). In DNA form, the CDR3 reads TGTGCCTGGAAGGGACAGGGGTGGTACGAGCAGTACTTC. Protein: CAWKGQGWYEQYF.

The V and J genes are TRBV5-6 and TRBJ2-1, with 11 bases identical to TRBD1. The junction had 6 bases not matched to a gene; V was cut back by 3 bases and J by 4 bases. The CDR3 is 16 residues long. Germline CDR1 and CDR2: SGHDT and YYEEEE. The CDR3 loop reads CASSSSGTGGYNEQFF. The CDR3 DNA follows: TGTGCCAGCAGCTCCTCCGGGACAGGGGGATACAATGAGCAGTTCTTC.